This TCR beta chain emerged from a study of blood T cell repertoires in COVID-19. Study-wide context: Samples of COVID-19 (acute and convalescent) were obtained from the United States, Italy and Spain.

The CDR3 is 13 amino acids. V lost 3 bases to trimming and J lost 8 bases, with 13 bases between them. This clone was recorded a few times. Clones were sequenced by immunoSEQ multiplex PCR, and TCRdb holds only the in-frame ones, with some missing. Of roughly 81,000 clones in the sample, around 80% are singletons; the top ten hold about 9.4%. The sequence came from a man aged 55 to 70 with acute or convalescent COVID-19. V and J are TRBV12-3 or TRBV12-4 and TRBJ1-2, with D perhaps TRBD1 (6 bases). The sequenced sample consisted of peripheral blood. CDR3 in amino acids: CASSLGGGSGYTF. CDR3 DNA: TGTGCCAGCAGTTTGGGGGGGGGCTCGGGCTACACCTTC.